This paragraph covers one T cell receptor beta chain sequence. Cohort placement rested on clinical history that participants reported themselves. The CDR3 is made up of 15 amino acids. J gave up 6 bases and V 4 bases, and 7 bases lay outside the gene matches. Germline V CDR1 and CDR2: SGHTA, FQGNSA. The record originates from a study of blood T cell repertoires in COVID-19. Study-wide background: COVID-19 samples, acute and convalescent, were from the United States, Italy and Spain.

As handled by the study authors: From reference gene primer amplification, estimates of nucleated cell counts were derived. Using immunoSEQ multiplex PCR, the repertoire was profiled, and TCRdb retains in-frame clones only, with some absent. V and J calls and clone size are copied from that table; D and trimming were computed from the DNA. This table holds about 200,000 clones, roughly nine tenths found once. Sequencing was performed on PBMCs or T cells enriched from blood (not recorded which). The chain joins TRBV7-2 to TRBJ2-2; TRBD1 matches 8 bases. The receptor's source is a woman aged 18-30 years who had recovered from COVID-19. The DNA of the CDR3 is TGTGCCAGCAGCTCGGATACACAGGGGGCCGGGGAGCTGTTTTTT. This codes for CASSSDTQGAGELFF.